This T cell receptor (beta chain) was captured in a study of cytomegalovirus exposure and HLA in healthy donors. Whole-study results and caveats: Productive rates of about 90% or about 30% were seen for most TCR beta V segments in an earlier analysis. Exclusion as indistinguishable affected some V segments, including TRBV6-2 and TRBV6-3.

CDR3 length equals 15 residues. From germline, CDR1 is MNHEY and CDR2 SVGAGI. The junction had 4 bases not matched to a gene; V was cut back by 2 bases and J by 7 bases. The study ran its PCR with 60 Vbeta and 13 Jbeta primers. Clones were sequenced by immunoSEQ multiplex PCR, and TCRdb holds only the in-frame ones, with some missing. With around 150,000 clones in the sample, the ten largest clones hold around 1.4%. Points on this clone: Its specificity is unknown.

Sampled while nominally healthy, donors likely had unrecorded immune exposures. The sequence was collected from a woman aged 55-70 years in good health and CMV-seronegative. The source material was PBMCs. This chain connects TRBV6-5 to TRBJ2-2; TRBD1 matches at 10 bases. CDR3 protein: CASSYGTGEGGELFF. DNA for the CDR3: TGTGCCAGCAGTTACGGGACAGGGGAGGGCGGGGAGCTGTTTTTT.